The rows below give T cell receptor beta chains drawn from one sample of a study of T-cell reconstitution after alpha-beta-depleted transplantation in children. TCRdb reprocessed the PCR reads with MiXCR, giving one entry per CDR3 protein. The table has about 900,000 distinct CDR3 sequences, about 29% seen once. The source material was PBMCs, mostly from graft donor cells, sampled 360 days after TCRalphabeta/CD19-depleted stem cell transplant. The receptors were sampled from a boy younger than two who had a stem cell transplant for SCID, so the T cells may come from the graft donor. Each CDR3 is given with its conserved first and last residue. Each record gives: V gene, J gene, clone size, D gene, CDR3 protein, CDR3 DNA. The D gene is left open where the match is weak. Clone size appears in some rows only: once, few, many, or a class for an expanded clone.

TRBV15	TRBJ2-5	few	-	CATSRGGRLIQETQYF	TGTGCCACCAGCAGAGGCGGCAGGTTGATACAAGAGACCCAGTACTTC
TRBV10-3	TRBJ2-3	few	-	CAISDDDTQYF	TGTGCCATCAGTGACGATGATACGCAGTATTTT
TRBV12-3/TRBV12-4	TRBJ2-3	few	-	CASSFHQGSRDTQYF	TGTGCCAGCAGTTTCCATCAGGGATCCAGGGATACGCAGTATTTT
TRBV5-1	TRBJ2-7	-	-	CASRPRLDSEQYF	TGCGCCAGCAGACCACGACTTGATAGCGAGCAGTACTTC
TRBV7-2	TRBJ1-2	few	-	CASSHSWDGYTF	TGTGCCAGCAGCCATTCATGGGATGGCTACACCTTC
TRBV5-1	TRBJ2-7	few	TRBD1	CASSFNTGVEQYF	TGCGCCAGCAGCTTCAACACAGGGGTCGAGCAGTACTTC
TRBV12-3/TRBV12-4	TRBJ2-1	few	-	CASSLSYEQFF	TGTGCCAGCAGTTTATCTTATGAGCAGTTCTTC
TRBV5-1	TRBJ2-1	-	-	CASSLAAVEQFF	TGCGCCAGCAGCTTGGCGGCTGTGGAGCAGTTCTTC
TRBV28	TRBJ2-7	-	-	CASSLRQEILYEQYF	TGTGCCAGCAGTTTGAGGCAGGAGATCTTGTACGAGCAGTACTTC
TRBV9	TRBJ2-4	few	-	CASAPYEGLDIQYF	TGTGCCAGCGCCCCGTACGAGGGTTTGGACATTCAGTACTTC
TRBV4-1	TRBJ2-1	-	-	CASSQAGLEFF	TGCGCCAGCAGCCAAGCGGGACTCGAGTTCTTC
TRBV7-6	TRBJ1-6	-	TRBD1	CASSLQGGPNSPLHF	TGTGCCAGCAGCTTACAGGGGGGGCCCAATTCACCCCTCCACTTT
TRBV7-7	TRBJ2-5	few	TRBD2	CASSLVPSGGSQETQYF	TGTGCCAGCAGCTTAGTTCCTAGCGGGGGGTCCCAAGAGACCCAGTACTTC
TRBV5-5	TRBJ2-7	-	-	CASSRGPVADEQYF	TGTGCCAGCAGCCGAGGTCCCGTTGCCGACGAGCAGTACTTC
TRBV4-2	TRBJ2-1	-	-	CASSQAGLFNEQFF	TGTGCCAGCAGCCAAGCGGGTCTGTTCAATGAGCAGTTCTTC
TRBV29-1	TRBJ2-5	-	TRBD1	CSVGATGQETQYF	TGCAGCGTTGGAGCGACAGGGCAAGAGACCCAGTACTTC
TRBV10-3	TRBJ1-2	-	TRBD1	CAISDLDRTGGVYGYTF	TGTGCCATCAGTGACCTCGACAGGACAGGGGGAGTCTATGGCTACACCTTC
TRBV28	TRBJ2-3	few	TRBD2	CASSFPPGTSVPDTQYF	TGTGCCAGCAGTTTCCCCCCCGGGACTAGCGTACCGGATACGCAGTATTTT
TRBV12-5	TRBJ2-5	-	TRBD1	CASGLAGQFRRIQYF	TGTGCTAGTGGTTTGGCGGGACAGTTCCGGAGGATCCAGTACTTC
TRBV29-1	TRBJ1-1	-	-	CSVGAGRRNTEAFF	TGCAGCGTTGGAGCGGGTCGGCGGAACACTGAAGCTTTCTTT
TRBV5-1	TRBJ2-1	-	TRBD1	CASSLEQGDYNEQFF	TGCGCCAGCAGCTTGGAACAGGGGGACTACAATGAGCAGTTCTTC
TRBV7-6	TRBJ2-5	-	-	CASSLATGQYF	TGTGCCAGCAGCTTAGCGACGGGGCAGTACTTC
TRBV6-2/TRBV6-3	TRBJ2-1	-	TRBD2	CASSYGTSGGHKPYNEQFF	TGTGCCAGCAGTTACGGGACTAGCGGGGGCCATAAGCCTTACAATGAGCAGTTCTTC
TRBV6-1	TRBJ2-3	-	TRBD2	CASTQRGSTDTQYF	TGTGCCAGCACCCAGCGGGGGAGCACAGATACGCAGTATTTT
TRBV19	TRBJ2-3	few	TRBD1	CASSTRQGTFTDTQYF	TGTGCCAGTAGTACGAGACAGGGGACCTTCACAGATACGCAGTATTTT
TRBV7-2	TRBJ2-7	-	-	CASSLRVDLVSYEQYF	TGTGCCAGCAGCTTACGGGTCGACTTAGTTTCCTACGAGCAGTACTTC
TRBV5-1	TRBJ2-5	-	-	CASSLFSRETQYF	TGCGCCAGCAGCTTGTTTTCGCGAGAGACCCAGTACTTC